This TCR beta chain was identified during a study of siplizumab effects on memory and regulatory T cells. This CDR3 has 14 amino acids. Trimming left V 6 bases short and J 0 bases short, with 12 bases between. Germline lookup yields CDR1 MDHEN and CDR2 SYDVKM. Assayed TCR templates numbered 80,000 to 100,000 for each sample. This table comes from immunoSEQ multiplex PCR, and its TCRdb copy is limited to in-frame clones, with some not included. The table includes about 100,000 clones, 91% detected once. About this clone itself: The antigen is undetermined.

Overall study results and limits: It seemed that naive T cells were more diverse than memory cells and were major contributors to the alloresponse. Alloreactive sequences tracing back to unstimulated CD4+ memory cells were significantly reduced by siplizumab. Under siplizumab, an average approximately 71% of mappable alloreactive CD4+ clones were Treg-derived, compared with approximately 30% in controls.

The chain combines TRBV28 with TRBJ2-7; either TRBD1 or TRBD2 may fit D (7 bases each). This TCR was recovered from a human donor in good health. Sequenced: CD4+ T cells sorted from blood. CDR3: CASSRGDSSYEQYF. In DNA, the CDR3 is TGTGCCAGCAGCCGGGGGGACAGCTCCTACGAGCAGTACTTC.